These T cell receptor beta chains were read from a single sample in a study of cytomegalovirus exposure and HLA in healthy donors. Sequenced by immunoSEQ multiplex PCR; TCRdb stores in-frame clones only, minus some. This sample's table has more than 45,000 clones. The specimen was PBMCs. Receptor source: a woman under 40 in good health and CMV-seropositive. Both conserved end residues are part of each CDR3. A D gene is named only where the DNA matches it firmly.

j_gene: TRBJ2-7
v_gene: TRBV5-4
d_gene: NA
CDR3aa: CASSLGGYEQYF
CDR3nt: TGTGCCAGCAGCTTGGGCGGGTACGAGCAGTACTTC

j_gene: TRBJ2-7
v_gene: TRBV6-5
d_gene: TRBD1
CDR3aa: CASSYTGQGPYEQYF
CDR3nt: TGTGCCAGCAGTTACACCGGACAGGGTCCCTACGAGCAGTACTTC

j_gene: TRBJ2-1
v_gene: TRBV11-1
d_gene: TRBD2
CDR3aa: CASTFGGGASDEQFF
CDR3nt: TGTGCCAGCACATTCGGCGGGGGGGCCTCTGATGAGCAGTTCTTC

j_gene: TRBJ2-7
v_gene: TRBV6-5
d_gene: NA
CDR3aa: CASGTQNYEQYF
CDR3nt: TGTGCCAGCGGTACTCAAAACTACGAGCAGTACTTC

j_gene: TRBJ2-3
v_gene: TRBV12-5
d_gene: NA
CDR3aa: CASGYEDTQYF
CDR3nt: TGTGCTAGTGGTTATGAGGATACGCAGTATTTT

j_gene: TRBJ1-2
v_gene: TRBV25-1
d_gene: NA
CDR3aa: CASSPDTPYNYGYTF
CDR3nt: TGTGCCAGCAGTCCGGACACTCCCTATAACTATGGCTACACCTTC

j_gene: TRBJ2-1
v_gene: TRBV7-9
d_gene: TRBD2
CDR3aa: CASSQQAGPTYNEQFF
CDR3nt: TGTGCCAGCAGCCAACAAGCGGGACCAACCTACAATGAGCAGTTCTTC

j_gene: TRBJ2-7
v_gene: TRBV9
d_gene: TRBD1
CDR3aa: CASSAGTGGGYEQYF
CDR3nt: TGTGCCAGCAGCGCTGGGACAGGGGGCGGCTACGAGCAGTACTTC

j_gene: TRBJ1-2
v_gene: TRBV25-1
d_gene: NA
CDR3aa: CASSRRGPGDTDLYGYTF
CDR3nt: TGTGCCAGCAGTCGAAGAGGACCAGGGGATACTGACCTTTATGGCTACACCTTC

j_gene: TRBJ2-1
v_gene: TRBV7-9
d_gene: NA
CDR3aa: CASSLGSLALTYNEQFF
CDR3nt: TGTGCCAGCAGCTTAGGAAGCCTAGCATTGACCTACAATGAGCAGTTCTTC

j_gene: TRBJ2-1
v_gene: TRBV4-1
d_gene: NA
CDR3aa: CASSDGHPSDNEQFF
CDR3nt: TGCGCCAGCAGCGATGGACATCCCTCCGACAATGAGCAGTTCTTC

j_gene: TRBJ1-1
v_gene: TRBV9
d_gene: TRBD1
CDR3aa: CASSVSPGQGVGTEAFF
CDR3nt: TGTGCCAGCAGCGTAAGCCCGGGACAGGGGGTGGGCACTGAAGCTTTCTTT

j_gene: TRBJ1-5
v_gene: TRBV4-1
d_gene: NA
CDR3aa: CASSQDLRGNQPQHF
CDR3nt: TGCGCCAGCAGCCAAGATCTGAGGGGGAATCAGCCCCAGCATTTT

j_gene: TRBJ2-2
v_gene: TRBV5-1
d_gene: NA
CDR3aa: CASSLWGGSTGELFF
CDR3nt: TGCGCCAGCAGCTTATGGGGCGGTTCCACCGGGGAGCTGTTTTTT

j_gene: TRBJ2-1
v_gene: TRBV6-1
d_gene: TRBD2
CDR3aa: CASTPRRGAEQFF
CDR3nt: TGTGCCAGCACTCCCCGGCGGGGGGCTGAGCAGTTCTTC

j_gene: TRBJ2-5
v_gene: TRBV14
d_gene: NA
CDR3aa: CASSQGSRGGWSVGQETQYF
CDR3nt: TGTGCCAGCAGCCAAGGGTCTCGAGGGGGTTGGTCGGTGGGCCAAGAGACCCAGTACTTC

j_gene: TRBJ1-3
v_gene: TRBV12-5
d_gene: NA
CDR3aa: CASGLGRGYGNTIYF
CDR3nt: TGTGCTAGTGGTTTGGGACGGGGGTATGGAAACACCATATATTTT

j_gene: TRBJ1-5
v_gene: TRBV5-1
d_gene: TRBD1
CDR3aa: CASSLDGQGNQPQHF
CDR3nt: TGCGCCAGCAGCTTGGACGGACAGGGCAATCAGCCCCAGCATTTT

j_gene: TRBJ2-3
v_gene: TRBV2
d_gene: NA
CDR3aa: CASSEDGDRYF
CDR3nt: TGTGCCAGCAGTGAAGACGGGGATAGGTATTTT

j_gene: TRBJ2-5
v_gene: TRBV10-3
d_gene: NA
CDR3aa: CAISEAQGGETQYF
CDR3nt: TGTGCCATCAGTGAGGCCCAGGGCGGAGAGACCCAGTACTTC

j_gene: TRBJ1-6
v_gene: TRBV6-1
d_gene: NA
CDR3aa: CASTTNRVSPLHF
CDR3nt: TGTGCCAGCACCACCAACAGGGTTTCACCCCTCCACTTT

j_gene: TRBJ2-5
v_gene: TRBV27
d_gene: NA
CDR3aa: CASSRGLVQETQYF
CDR3nt: TGTGCCAGCAGCCGTGGTTTAGTGCAAGAGACCCAGTACTTC

j_gene: TRBJ2-7
v_gene: TRBV28
d_gene: TRBD1
CDR3aa: CASSRGRQGLYEQYF
CDR3nt: TGTGCCAGCAGTCGGGGCAGACAGGGTCTCTACGAGCAGTACTTC

j_gene: TRBJ1-2
v_gene: TRBV6-5
d_gene: NA
CDR3aa: CASSSGLRYTF
CDR3nt: TGTGCCAGCAGTTCGGGACTTCGCTACACCTTC

j_gene: TRBJ2-3
v_gene: TRBV29-1
d_gene: TRBD1
CDR3aa: CSGQGISGLTDKQYF
CDR3nt: TGCAGCGGACAGGGTATAAGCGGACTCACAGATAAGCAGTATTTT

j_gene: TRBJ2-7
v_gene: TRBV4-2
d_gene: TRBD2
CDR3aa: CASSQEAGVSYEQYF
CDR3nt: TGTGCCAGCAGCCAAGAAGCGGGAGTCTCCTACGAGCAGTACTTC

j_gene: TRBJ2-7
v_gene: TRBV6-1
d_gene: NA
CDR3aa: CASFSYEQYF
CDR3nt: TGTGCCTCTTTCTCCTACGAGCAGTACTTC

j_gene: TRBJ1-2
v_gene: TRBV27
d_gene: NA
CDR3aa: CASSLSPGGYGYTF
CDR3nt: TGTGCCAGCAGTTTATCCCCGGGGGGCTATGGCTACACCTTC

j_gene: TRBJ1-2
v_gene: TRBV18
d_gene: TRBD1
CDR3aa: CASSRQGGDGYTF
CDR3nt: TGTGCCAGCTCAAGACAGGGGGGCGATGGCTACACCTTC

j_gene: TRBJ2-5
v_gene: TRBV18
d_gene: TRBD2
CDR3aa: CASSLAPLAGGQETQYF
CDR3nt: TGTGCCAGCTCCCTTGCCCCTCTAGCGGGAGGACAAGAGACCCAGTACTTC

j_gene: TRBJ2-7
v_gene: TRBV7-2
d_gene: TRBD2
CDR3aa: CASSSERGAPYEQYF
CDR3nt: TGTGCCAGCAGCTCGGAGCGGGGGGCTCCCTACGAGCAGTACTTC

j_gene: TRBJ1-1
v_gene: TRBV7-9
d_gene: NA
CDR3aa: CASSPPVERNTEAFF
CDR3nt: TGTGCCAGCTCCCCGCCCGTGGAGAGGAACACTGAAGCTTTCTTT

j_gene: TRBJ2-1
v_gene: TRBV13
d_gene: TRBD2
CDR3aa: CASSLGAAGGYEQFF
CDR3nt: TGTGCCAGCAGCTTAGGGGCAGCGGGAGGGTATGAGCAGTTCTTC

j_gene: TRBJ1-1
v_gene: TRBV13
d_gene: TRBD1
CDR3aa: CASSTGQLNTEAFF
CDR3nt: TGTGCCAGCAGCACGGGACAGCTGAACACTGAAGCTTTCTTT

j_gene: TRBJ2-7
v_gene: TRBV27
d_gene: NA
CDR3aa: CASSLKDSYEQYF
CDR3nt: TGTGCCAGCAGTTTAAAGGACAGCTACGAGCAGTACTTC

j_gene: TRBJ2-5
v_gene: TRBV6-7
d_gene: NA
CDR3aa: CASIIVTQYF
CDR3nt: TGTGCCAGCATAATAGTAACCCAGTACTTC

j_gene: TRBJ2-3
v_gene: TRBV7-9
d_gene: NA
CDR3aa: CASSLPEISTDTQYF
CDR3nt: TGTGCCAGCAGCTTACCTGAGATCAGCACAGATACGCAGTATTTT

j_gene: TRBJ1-1
v_gene: TRBV18
d_gene: NA
CDR3aa: CASSPEQINTEAFF
CDR3nt: TGTGCCAGCTCACCGGAACAGATCAACACTGAAGCTTTCTTT

j_gene: TRBJ2-7
v_gene: TRBV25-1
d_gene: NA
CDR3aa: CASSESGLGSNEQYF
CDR3nt: TGTGCCAGCAGTGAATCAGGTCTGGGCAGCAACGAGCAGTACTTC

j_gene: TRBJ2-1
v_gene: TRBV7-9
d_gene: TRBD2
CDR3aa: CASSRQTSGRNEQFF
CDR3nt: TGTGCCAGCAGCCGTCAGACTAGCGGGAGAAATGAGCAGTTCTTC

j_gene: TRBJ1-1
v_gene: TRBV6-1
d_gene: NA
CDR3aa: CASSVPGLGMAFF
CDR3nt: TGTGCCAGCAGTGTCCCCGGGCTCGGGATGGCTTTCTTT

j_gene: TRBJ2-5
v_gene: TRBV29-1
d_gene: TRBD2
CDR3aa: CSAGDGQENQYF
CDR3nt: TGCAGTGCGGGGGACGGACAAGAGAACCAGTACTTC

j_gene: TRBJ2-7
v_gene: TRBV6-5
d_gene: NA
CDR3aa: CATQSGESYEQYF
CDR3nt: TGTGCCACCCAATCAGGGGAGAGCTACGAGCAGTACTTC

j_gene: TRBJ2-7
v_gene: TRBV4-2
d_gene: NA
CDR3aa: CASSQERDSAYEQYF
CDR3nt: TGTGCCAGCAGCCAAGAGAGGGACTCTGCCTACGAGCAGTACTTC

j_gene: TRBJ2-5
v_gene: TRBV14
d_gene: TRBD1
CDR3aa: CASSQADITGVSYQETQYF
CDR3nt: TGTGCCAGCAGCCAAGCTGACATCACAGGGGTTTCGTACCAAGAGACCCAGTACTTC

j_gene: TRBJ1-1
v_gene: TRBV19
d_gene: NA
CDR3aa: CASSIYAEAFF
CDR3nt: TGTGCCAGTAGTATCTACGCTGAAGCTTTCTTT

j_gene: TRBJ1-1
v_gene: TRBV6-1
d_gene: NA
CDR3aa: CASSGLPRLRDTEAFF
CDR3nt: TGTGCCAGCAGTGGCCTACCTCGACTCAGGGACACTGAAGCTTTCTTT

j_gene: TRBJ2-1
v_gene: TRBV6-1
d_gene: NA
CDR3aa: CASSENERQFF
CDR3nt: TGTGCCAGCAGTGAAAATGAGAGGCAGTTCTTC

j_gene: TRBJ2-4
v_gene: TRBV4-1
d_gene: NA
CDR3aa: CASSQDVTGLAKNIQYF
CDR3nt: TGCGCCAGCAGCCAAGATGTTACAGGGCTGGCCAAAAACATTCAGTACTTC

j_gene: TRBJ1-5
v_gene: TRBV5-6
d_gene: NA
CDR3aa: CASSSTRVQSNQPQHF
CDR3nt: TGTGCCAGCAGCTCAACGCGGGTACAAAGCAATCAGCCCCAGCATTTT

j_gene: TRBJ1-1
v_gene: TRBV5-6
d_gene: NA
CDR3aa: CASSLAARSMNTEAFF
CDR3nt: TGTGCCAGCAGCTTGGCCGCCAGATCCATGAACACTGAAGCTTTCTTT

j_gene: TRBJ1-2
v_gene: TRBV7-9
d_gene: NA
CDR3aa: CASSLTGDSVSYGYTF
CDR3nt: TGTGCCAGCAGCTTAACGGGGGACTCAGTTTCCTATGGCTACACCTTC

j_gene: TRBJ1-2
v_gene: TRBV7-8
d_gene: NA
CDR3aa: CASSPRDPARLGYTF
CDR3nt: TGTGCCAGCAGCCCGCGTGATCCGGCCAGGTTAGGCTACACCTTC

j_gene: TRBJ2-1
v_gene: TRBV2
d_gene: NA
CDR3aa: CASSQLYNEQFF
CDR3nt: TGTGCCAGCAGTCAACTCTACAATGAGCAGTTCTTC

j_gene: TRBJ2-1
v_gene: TRBV25-1
d_gene: NA
CDR3aa: CASSPYGGTYNEQFF
CDR3nt: TGTGCCAGCAGTCCTTACGGGGGAACCTACAATGAGCAGTTCTTC

j_gene: TRBJ2-1
v_gene: TRBV6-5
d_gene: TRBD2
CDR3aa: CASSSGGGSYNEQFF
CDR3nt: TGTGCCAGCAGTTCTGGCGGGGGATCCTACAATGAGCAGTTCTTC

j_gene: TRBJ1-1
v_gene: TRBV9
d_gene: TRBD1
CDR3aa: CASSVGQGAQAEAFF
CDR3nt: TGTGCCAGCAGCGTGGGTCAGGGGGCGCAGGCTGAAGCTTTCTTT